This TCR beta chain was documented in a study of spatial heterogeneity in lung cancer (dated by TCRdb to the late 2010s). In terms of the full investigation: More beta-chain than alpha-chain transcripts were consistently detected, likely reflecting higher beta-chain transcript abundance. In tumor regions, TCR transcript counts showed a strong correlation with a T cell transcriptional module score derived from matched bulk RNA-seq. In the raw uncorrected reads, each unique combination of TCR and UMI appeared more than ten times on average. In non-small cell lung cancer, the study made a quantitative comparison of TCR alpha and beta repertoires among multiple tumor regions, matched nontumor lung and blood. Nonsynonymous mutation counts, determined by whole-exome sequencing of tumor tissue, were related to features of the TCR repertoire. Both alpha and beta chains were TCR-sequenced in samples taken at surgery, namely 220 tumor regions, under 80 matched nontumor lung samples and some 53 PBMC samples. Beyond this particular receptor, the publication reports: Additional single-cell paired TCR alpha and beta sequencing was considered necessary to confirm, at a functional level, the hypothesis that regional TCRs recognize regional mutations. The tumor nonsynonymous mutation count correlated with the number of expanded intratumoral alpha and beta TCRs. TCR-seq coverage of tumor T cells was estimated at only roughly 7.7% for alpha chains and more than 11% for beta chains. Counts of ubiquitous and regional expanded TCRs were found to correlate with counts of ubiquitous and regional nonsynonymous mutations, respectively.

The CDR3 has 13 amino acids, counting the end cysteine and phenylalanine. Of all the DNA, just the CDR3 is kept, 39 bases in frame from base 1. Trimming takes 6 bases from V and 7 bases from J, and the germline ends sit 16 bases apart. The germline V gene encodes CDR1 DFQATT and CDR2 SNEGSKA (reference sequence). Libraries were built with 5' RACE. This sample was sequenced with a NextSeq 500. In the TCR library protocol, a unique molecular identifier was attached to each TCR cDNA molecule so that PCR and sequencing errors could be corrected. The published analysis was carried out like this. TCR identification, UMI-based error correction and CDR3 extraction were performed with Decombinator tools. Expanded TCRs were defined as those above a frequency of 2 per 1,000, corresponding to the top 1% of the tumor frequency distribution. Expanded tumor TCRs statistically deemed absent (corrected P<0.05) from at least one tumor region were classed as regional, and all other expanded tumor TCRs were classed as ubiquitous. Rényi diversity was computed with the R vegan package after subsampling each repertoire 100 times to 5,000 TCRs. CDR3 similarity networks were built from amino acid triplet string-kernel similarity, connecting CDR3s with pairwise similarity above 0.82. Starting from the raw public reads, TCRdb applied fastp trimming at Q25, assembled clones with MiXCR and retained in-frame beta chains. CDR3 protein sequences are deduplicated, and each keeps its most common genes and DNA. TCRdb, not the authors, supplied the V and J calls. For this sample there are about 28,000 distinct CDR3 sequences; 7% to 7.5% appear just once. The ten largest make up around 24% of the sample.

In its sample, this clonotype was seen many times. There is no known antigen for this receptor. The record has no base qualities; no much larger clone is one base away. The sample's time point, from its label and the paper: sample taken at primary tumor resection. Donors were around 71 patients with early-stage, untreated non-small cell lung cancer from the lung TRACERx cohort. Without any cell sorting, TCR sequencing was performed on whole RNA extracted either from tumor and nontumor lung tissue or from cryopreserved PBMC samples. A patient was chosen for TCR sequencing only when enough RNA was available from at least two tumor regions. A lung pathologist reviewed the tumor and adjacent nontumor lung specimens before the specimens were selected.

This receptor was identified in a male donor with early-stage non-small cell lung cancer. The chain is made from TRBV20-1 and TRBJ2-4; tentative D gene TRBD2, with 5 bases matching. The material was lung tumor tissue, obtained at surgery. The bases are TGCAGTGCCCGCCTTTTGGCGGGCAACATTCAGTACTTC. This translates into CSARLLAGNIQYF.